This T cell receptor beta chain was sequenced for a study of blood T cell repertoires in COVID-19. The wider study: The study drew acute and convalescent COVID-19 samples from the United States, Italy and Spain. In each case, the material was cDNA or gDNA derived from T cells, B-cell-depleted T cells, or PBMCs.

From germline, CDR1 is LNHDA and CDR2 SQIVND (reference sequence). V lost 6 bases and J lost 5; bases outside the gene matches: 8. The CDR3 totals 14 residues. In the authors' methods: Amplified reference gene primers provided the basis for estimating nucleated cell counts. Using immunoSEQ multiplex PCR, the repertoire was profiled, and TCRdb retains in-frame clones only, with some absent. V and J calls plus clone size are reproduced from that table; the DNA served to infer D and trimming. The repertoire holds some 170,000 clones, with over 65% as singletons. The chain joins TRBV19 to TRBJ1-1; TRBD1 matches 8 bases. The specimen was peripheral blood. This TCR came from a man in his 60s with acute or convalescent COVID-19. The CDR3 loop reads CASRADREGTEAFF. For the CDR3, the DNA is TGTGCCAGTAGGGCGGACAGGGAAGGGACTGAAGCTTTCTTT.